The text below deals with one T cell receptor (beta chain). What it binds is unknown. Trimming shortened V by 4 bases and J by 0 bases, and 13 bases separated the two germline ends. The CDR3 contains 17 residues. TCRdb itself ran the 5' RACE reads through MiXCR, one entry per CDR3 protein. The sample shows 100,000 to 150,000 distinct CDR3 sequences, approximately 17% of them seen only once. The data originate from a study of CD8 T cells in ankylosing spondylitis. Whole-study results and caveats: A TCR beta motif of several highly homologous variants seemed to mark ankylosing spondylitis blood.

The rearrangement uses TRBV12-3 or TRBV12-4 and TRBJ1-6; the D is unclear. The sequenced sample consisted of blood, either unsorted or a sorted T cell fraction (not recorded which). This TCR derives from a male donor with ankylosing spondylitis. The CDR3: CASSWPSRSSYNSPLHF. For the CDR3, the DNA is TGTGCCAGCAGTTGGCCCTCAAGGAGCTCCTATAATTCACCCCTCCACTTT.